A selection of T cell receptor beta chains follows, all from one sample in a study of cytomegalovirus exposure and HLA in healthy donors. Only in-frame clones appear in the TCRdb table, and some are missing; sequencing was by immunoSEQ multiplex PCR. The data hold 90,000 to 120,000 clones, with roughly 82% observed a single time. The sample comprised PBMCs. The receptor set was obtained from a man younger than 40 in good health and CMV-seropositive. CDR3s include the opening cysteine and the closing phenylalanine or tryptophan. A D gene is named only where the DNA matches it firmly. Clone size is given for some rows only: seen once, a few or many times, or a class if the clone is expanded.

once	TRBJ2-7	TRBV11-1	TRBD1	CASSYRDRAYEQYF	TGTGCCAGCAGCTACCGGGACAGGGCCTACGAGCAGTACTTC
few	TRBJ2-1	TRBV25-1	TRBD2	CASSGGAGSYNEQFF	TGTGCCAGTAGCGGGGGGGCTGGCTCCTACAATGAGCAGTTCTTC
.	TRBJ1-3	TRBV28	.	CASSGAAGDTIYF	TGTGCCAGCAGTGGGGCAGCTGGGGACACCATATATTTT
.	TRBJ1-2	TRBV6-5	.	CASSRRFDGYTF	TGTGCCAGCAGTCGTAGATTCGATGGCTACACCTTC
.	TRBJ1-5	TRBV19	.	CASSDTSNQPQHF	TGTGCCAGTAGTGACACGAGCAATCAGCCCCAGCATTTT
.	TRBJ1-4	TRBV9	.	CASSLGQTNEKLFF	TGTGCCAGCAGCTTAGGACAGACCAATGAAAAACTGTTTTTT
.	TRBJ2-7	TRBV6-6	TRBD2	CASSTGRGGAGYEQYF	TGTGCCAGCAGTACCGGGAGGGGGGGGGCCGGGTACGAGCAGTACTTC
.	TRBJ2-7	TRBV10-3	.	CAISVGTGNYEQYF	TGTGCCATCAGTGTAGGGACTGGGAACTACGAGCAGTACTTC
.	TRBJ2-2	TRBV6-4	TRBD2	CASSGLAGDTGELFF	TGTGCCAGCAGTGGACTAGCGGGGGACACCGGGGAGCTGTTTTTT
.	TRBJ2-2	TRBV11-2	.	CASSSPLAGTDTGELFF	TGTGCCAGCAGCTCCCCCCTGGCAGGAACAGACACCGGGGAGCTGTTTTTT
.	TRBJ1-2	TRBV9	.	CASSVAQDSPYGYTF	TGTGCCAGCAGCGTAGCTCAGGACAGCCCTTATGGCTACACCTTC
.	TRBJ2-1	TRBV11-2	TRBD2	CASSSAGVVGEQFF	TGTGCCAGCAGCTCCGCGGGGGTCGTGGGTGAGCAGTTCTTC
.	TRBJ2-6	TRBV19	.	CASSDQGISGANVLTF	TGTGCCAGTAGTGACCAGGGGATCTCTGGGGCCAACGTCCTGACTTTC
.	TRBJ1-2	TRBV9	.	CASRTVSYGYTF	TGTGCCAGCCGGACAGTCTCCTATGGCTACACCTTC
once	TRBJ2-2	TRBV15	TRBD2	CATSRDLAGGSTGELFF	TGTGCCACCAGCAGAGATCTAGCGGGGGGCTCCACCGGGGAGCTGTTTTTT
few	TRBJ2-7	TRBV6-5	TRBD1	CASPGQGSSYEQYF	TGTGCCAGCCCCGGACAGGGTAGCTCCTACGAGCAGTACTTC
.	TRBJ2-1	TRBV9	TRBD2	CASSGGLAGINEQFF	TGTGCCAGCAGCGGGGGACTAGCGGGGATCAATGAGCAGTTCTTC
once	TRBJ1-5	TRBV29-1	.	CSRGLGRVPQHF	TGCAGCCGAGGGTTGGGCCGGGTACCCCAGCATTTT
.	TRBJ1-3	TRBV25-1	TRBD1	CASSATGVSGNTIYF	TGTGCCAGCAGTGCGACAGGGGTCTCTGGAAACACCATATATTTT
.	TRBJ1-1	TRBV5-4	TRBD1	CASSSGGTQGMNTEAFF	TGTGCCAGCAGCTCCGGTGGGACACAGGGGATGAACACTGAAGCTTTCTTT